Included here is one TCR beta chain sequence, with context. V shed 2 bases, J shed 8 bases, and the junction held 6 bases outside the gene matches. CDR3 size: 15 residues. Germline V gene data show CDR1 as SEHNR and CDR2 as FQNEAQ (reference sequence). The record originates from a study of blood T cell repertoires in COVID-19. Study details: Acute and convalescent COVID-19 samples came from the United States, Italy and Spain. T cells, B-cell-depleted T cells, or PBMCs provided the cDNA or gDNA that served as material.

Authors' analysis steps: The assay estimated nucleated cells by amplifying reference gene primers. The protocol was immunoSEQ multiplex PCR, while the TCRdb copy is restricted to in-frame clones and leaves out a portion. The V and J calls and clone size were taken over from that table, and D and trimming were inferred from the DNA. The sample gives 90,000 to 150,000 clones, about 80% of which show up once; about 4% is in the top ten. The receptor's source is a woman older than 75 with acute or convalescent COVID-19. This chain links TRBV7-9 with TRBJ2-1, with TRBD1 matching 10 bases. Sequencing used peripheral blood. CDR3 bases: TGTGCCAGCAGCTTATTGAGGGACAGGGGTCATGAGCAGTTCTTC. As protein: CASSLLRDRGHEQFF.